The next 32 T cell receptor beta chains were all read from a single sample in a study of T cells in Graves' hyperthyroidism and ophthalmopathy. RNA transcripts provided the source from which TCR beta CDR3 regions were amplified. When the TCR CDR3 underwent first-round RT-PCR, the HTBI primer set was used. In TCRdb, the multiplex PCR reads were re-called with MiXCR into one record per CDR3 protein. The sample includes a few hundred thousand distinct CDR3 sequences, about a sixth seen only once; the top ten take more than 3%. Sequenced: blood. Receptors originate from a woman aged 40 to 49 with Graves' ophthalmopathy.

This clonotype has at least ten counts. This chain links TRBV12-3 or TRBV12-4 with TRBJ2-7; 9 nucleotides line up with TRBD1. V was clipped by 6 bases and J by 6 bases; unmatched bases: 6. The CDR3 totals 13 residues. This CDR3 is CASRSQGAREQYF. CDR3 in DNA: TGTGCCAGCAGGTCACAGGGGGCGCGCGAGCAGTACTTC.

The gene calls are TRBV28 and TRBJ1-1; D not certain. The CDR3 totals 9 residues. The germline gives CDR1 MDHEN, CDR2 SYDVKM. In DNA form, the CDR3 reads TGTGGTTCTGGATCGTCGGGTTTCTTT. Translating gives CGSGSSGFF.

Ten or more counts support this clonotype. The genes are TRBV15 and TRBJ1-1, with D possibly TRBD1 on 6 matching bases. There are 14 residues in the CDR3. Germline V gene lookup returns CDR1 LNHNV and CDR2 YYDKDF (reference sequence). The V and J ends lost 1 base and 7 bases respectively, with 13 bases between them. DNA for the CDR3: TGTGCCACCAGCAGAGGTTGGGGGGCCTATGAAGCTTTCTTT. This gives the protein CATSRGWGAYEAFF.

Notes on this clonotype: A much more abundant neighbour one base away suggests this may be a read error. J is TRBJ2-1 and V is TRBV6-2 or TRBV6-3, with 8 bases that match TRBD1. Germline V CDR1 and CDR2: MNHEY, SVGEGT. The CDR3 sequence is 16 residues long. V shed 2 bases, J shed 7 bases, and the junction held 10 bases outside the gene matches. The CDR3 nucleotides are TGTGCCAGCAGTTACCGAACCAGACAGGGGCGGAATGAGCAGTTCTTC. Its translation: CASSYRTRQGRNEQFF.

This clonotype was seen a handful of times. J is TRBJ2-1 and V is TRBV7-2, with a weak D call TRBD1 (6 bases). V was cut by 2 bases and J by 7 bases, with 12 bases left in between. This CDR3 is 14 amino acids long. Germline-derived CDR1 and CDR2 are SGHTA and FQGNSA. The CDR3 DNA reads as TGTGCCAGCAGCTTAAGGGCAGGGGAGAATGAGCAGTTCTTC. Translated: CASSLRAGENEQFF.

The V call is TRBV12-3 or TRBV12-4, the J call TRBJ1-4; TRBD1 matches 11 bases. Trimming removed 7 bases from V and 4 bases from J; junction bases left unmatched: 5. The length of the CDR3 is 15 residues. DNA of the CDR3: TGTGCCAGCACCAAGGGGACAGGGGGTAATGAAAAACTGTTTTTT. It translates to CASTKGTGGNEKLFF.

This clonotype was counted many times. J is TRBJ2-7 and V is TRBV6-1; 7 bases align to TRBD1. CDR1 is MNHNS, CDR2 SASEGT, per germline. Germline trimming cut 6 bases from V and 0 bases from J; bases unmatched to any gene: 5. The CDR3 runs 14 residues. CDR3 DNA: TGTGCCAGCAGGTCGACAGGGTTCTCCTACGAGCAGTACTTC. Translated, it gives CASRSTGFSYEQYF.

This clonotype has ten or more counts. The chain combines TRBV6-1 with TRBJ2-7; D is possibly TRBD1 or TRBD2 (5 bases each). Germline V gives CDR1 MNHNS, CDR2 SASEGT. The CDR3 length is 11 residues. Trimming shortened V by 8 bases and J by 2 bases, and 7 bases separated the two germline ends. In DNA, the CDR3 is TGTGCCAGCCGGGGCCCCTACGAGCAGTACTTC. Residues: CASRGPYEQYF.

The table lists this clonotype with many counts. The CDR3 DNA follows: TGTGCCAGCAGCTTCGGGACTAGGACAAGTAATGAGCAGTTCTTC. Amino acid sequence: CASSFGTRTSNEQFF. V is TRBV11-2 and J is TRBJ2-1; TRBD2 matches at 8 bases. The CDR3 runs to 15 residues. The V and J ends lost 3 bases and 7 bases, in that order; junction bases with no gene match: 8. Germline V gives CDR1 SGHAT, CDR2 FQNNGV.

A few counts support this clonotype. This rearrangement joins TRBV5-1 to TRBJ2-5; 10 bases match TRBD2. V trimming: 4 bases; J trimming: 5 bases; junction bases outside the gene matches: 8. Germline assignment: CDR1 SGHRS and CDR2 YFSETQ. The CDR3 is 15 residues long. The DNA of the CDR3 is TGCGCCAGCAGCGGGGCTAGCGGGAGTAGCGAGACCCAGTACTTC. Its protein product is CASSGASGSSETQYF.

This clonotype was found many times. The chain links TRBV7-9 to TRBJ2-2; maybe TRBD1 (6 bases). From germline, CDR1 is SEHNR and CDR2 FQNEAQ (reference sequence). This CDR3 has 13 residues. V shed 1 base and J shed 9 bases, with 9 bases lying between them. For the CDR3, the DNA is TGTGCCAGCAGCTTAGTGGACAGCCGGGAGCTGTTTTTT. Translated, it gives CASSLVDSRELFF.

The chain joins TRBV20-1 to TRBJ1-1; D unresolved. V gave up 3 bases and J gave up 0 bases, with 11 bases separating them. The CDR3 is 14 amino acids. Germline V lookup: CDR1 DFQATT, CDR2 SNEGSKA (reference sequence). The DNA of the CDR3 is TGCAGTGCTAGCCCGACGCCAATGAACACTGAAGCTTTCTTT. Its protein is CSASPTPMNTEAFF.

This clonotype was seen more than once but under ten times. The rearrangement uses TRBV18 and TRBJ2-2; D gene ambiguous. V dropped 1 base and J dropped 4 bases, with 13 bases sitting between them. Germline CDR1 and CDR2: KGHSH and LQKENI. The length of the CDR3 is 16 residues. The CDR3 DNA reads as TGTGCCAGCTCACCACAGGCCCAAGTGGGCACCGGGGAGCTGTTTTTT. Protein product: CASSPQAQVGTGELFF.

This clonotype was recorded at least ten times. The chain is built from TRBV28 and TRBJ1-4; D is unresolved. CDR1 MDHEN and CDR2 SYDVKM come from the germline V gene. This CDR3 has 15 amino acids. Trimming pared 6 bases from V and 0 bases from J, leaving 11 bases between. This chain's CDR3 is CASSYPGATNEKLFF. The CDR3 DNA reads TGTGCCAGCAGCTACCCGGGTGCAACTAATGAAAAACTGTTTTTT.

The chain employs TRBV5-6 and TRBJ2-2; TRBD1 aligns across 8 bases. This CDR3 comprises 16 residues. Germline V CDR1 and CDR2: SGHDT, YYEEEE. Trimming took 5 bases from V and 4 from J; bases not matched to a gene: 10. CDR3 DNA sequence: TGTGCCAGCAGACCCATGACAGGGGTCGGCACCGGGGAGCTGTTTTTT. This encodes CASRPMTGVGTGELFF.

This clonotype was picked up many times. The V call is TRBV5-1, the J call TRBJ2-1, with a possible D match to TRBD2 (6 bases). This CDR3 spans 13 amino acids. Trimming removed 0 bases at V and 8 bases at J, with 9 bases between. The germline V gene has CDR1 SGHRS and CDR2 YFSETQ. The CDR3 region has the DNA TGCGCCAGCAGCTTGGGGGAGGTACATGAGCAGTTCTTC. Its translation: CASSLGEVHEQFF.

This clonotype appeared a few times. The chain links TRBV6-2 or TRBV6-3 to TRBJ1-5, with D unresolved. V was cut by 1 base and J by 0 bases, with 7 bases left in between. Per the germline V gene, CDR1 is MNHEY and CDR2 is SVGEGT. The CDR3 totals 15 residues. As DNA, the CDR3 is TGTGCCAGCAGTTACTTGGGTGGTAGCAATCAGCCCCAGCATTTT. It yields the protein CASSYLGGSNQPQHF.

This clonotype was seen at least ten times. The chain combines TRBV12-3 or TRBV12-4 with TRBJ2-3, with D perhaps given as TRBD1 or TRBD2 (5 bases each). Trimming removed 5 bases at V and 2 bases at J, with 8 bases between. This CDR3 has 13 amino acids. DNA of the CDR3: TGTGCCAGCAGTATGGGGGACACAGATACGCAGTATTTT. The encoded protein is CASSMGDTDTQYF.

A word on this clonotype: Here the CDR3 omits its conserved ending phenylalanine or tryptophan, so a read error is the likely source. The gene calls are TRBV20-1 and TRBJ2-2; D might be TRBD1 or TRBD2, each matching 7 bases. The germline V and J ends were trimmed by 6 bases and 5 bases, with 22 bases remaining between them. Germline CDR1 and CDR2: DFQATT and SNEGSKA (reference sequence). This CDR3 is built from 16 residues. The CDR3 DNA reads TGCAGTGCCGAAGCGGGACAGCCCGTCAAAACCGGGGAGCTGTTTCTT. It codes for CSAEAGQPVKTGELFL.

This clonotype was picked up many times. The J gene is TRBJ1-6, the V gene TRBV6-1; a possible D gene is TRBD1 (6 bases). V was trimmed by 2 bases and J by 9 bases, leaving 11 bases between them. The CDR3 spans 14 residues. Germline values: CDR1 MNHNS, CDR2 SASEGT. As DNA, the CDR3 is TGTGCCAGCAGTGAAAACAGGGTCGCTTCACCCCTCCACTTT. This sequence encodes CASSENRVASPLHF.

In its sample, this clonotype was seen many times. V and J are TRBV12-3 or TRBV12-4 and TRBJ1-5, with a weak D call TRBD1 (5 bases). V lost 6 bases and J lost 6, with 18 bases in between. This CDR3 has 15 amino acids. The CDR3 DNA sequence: TGTGCCAGCAGCGGGGGACGAACTAGGGTTCAGCCCCAGCATTTT. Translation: CASSGGRTRVQPQHF.

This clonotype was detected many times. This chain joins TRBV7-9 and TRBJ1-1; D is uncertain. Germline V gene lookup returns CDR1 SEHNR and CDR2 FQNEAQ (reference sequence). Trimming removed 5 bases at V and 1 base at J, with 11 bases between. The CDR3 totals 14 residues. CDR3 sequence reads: CASSTTTANTEAFF. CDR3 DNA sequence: TGTGCCAGCAGCACTACCACAGCGAACACTGAAGCTTTCTTT.

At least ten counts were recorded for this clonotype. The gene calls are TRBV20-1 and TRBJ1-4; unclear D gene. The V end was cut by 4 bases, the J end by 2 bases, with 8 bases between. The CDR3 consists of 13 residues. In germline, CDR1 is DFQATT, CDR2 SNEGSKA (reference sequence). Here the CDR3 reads CSATVTTNEKLFF. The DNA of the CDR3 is TGCAGTGCTACCGTGACTACTAATGAAAAACTGTTTTTT.

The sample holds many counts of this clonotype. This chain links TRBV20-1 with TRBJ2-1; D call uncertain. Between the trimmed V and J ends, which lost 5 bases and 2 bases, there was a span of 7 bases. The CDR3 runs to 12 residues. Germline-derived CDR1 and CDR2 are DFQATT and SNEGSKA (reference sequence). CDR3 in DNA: TGCAGTGCTTTTTCGACCTACAATGAGCAGTTCTTC. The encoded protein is CSAFSTYNEQFF.

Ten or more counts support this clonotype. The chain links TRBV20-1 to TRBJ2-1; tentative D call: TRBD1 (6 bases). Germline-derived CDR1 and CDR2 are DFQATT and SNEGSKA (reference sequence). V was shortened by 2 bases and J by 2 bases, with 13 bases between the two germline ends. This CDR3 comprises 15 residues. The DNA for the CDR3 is TGCAGTGCTAGAAAAGACAGGTCCACCTACAATGAGCAGTTCTTC. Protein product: CSARKDRSTYNEQFF.

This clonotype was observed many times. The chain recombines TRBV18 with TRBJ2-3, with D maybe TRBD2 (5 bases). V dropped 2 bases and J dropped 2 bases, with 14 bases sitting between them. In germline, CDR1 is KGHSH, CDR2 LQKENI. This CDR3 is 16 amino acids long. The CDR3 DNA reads TGTGCCAGCTCACCATACGGGAATTCCCCCACAGATACGCAGTATTTT. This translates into CASSPYGNSPTDTQYF.

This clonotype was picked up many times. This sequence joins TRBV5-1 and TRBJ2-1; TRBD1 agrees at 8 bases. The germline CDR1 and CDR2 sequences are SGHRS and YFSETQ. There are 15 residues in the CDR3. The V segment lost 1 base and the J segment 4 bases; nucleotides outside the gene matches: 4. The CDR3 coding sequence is TGCGCCAGCAGCTTGTACAGGGGGTTTTACAATGAGCAGTTCTTC. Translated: CASSLYRGFYNEQFF.

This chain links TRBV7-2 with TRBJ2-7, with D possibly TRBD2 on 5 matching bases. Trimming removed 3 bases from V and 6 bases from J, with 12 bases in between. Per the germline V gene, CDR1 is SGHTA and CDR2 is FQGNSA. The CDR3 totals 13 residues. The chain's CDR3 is CASSLGRTGEQYF. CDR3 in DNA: TGTGCCAGCAGCTTGGGGAGAACGGGCGAGCAGTACTTC.

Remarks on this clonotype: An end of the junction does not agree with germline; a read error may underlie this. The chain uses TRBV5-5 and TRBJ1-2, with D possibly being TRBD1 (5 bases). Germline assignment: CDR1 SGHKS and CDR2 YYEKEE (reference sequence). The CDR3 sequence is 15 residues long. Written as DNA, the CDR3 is TGTGCCAGCATCTTGGGGGACGGACTGATATATGGCTACACCTTC. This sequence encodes CASILGDGLIYGYTF.

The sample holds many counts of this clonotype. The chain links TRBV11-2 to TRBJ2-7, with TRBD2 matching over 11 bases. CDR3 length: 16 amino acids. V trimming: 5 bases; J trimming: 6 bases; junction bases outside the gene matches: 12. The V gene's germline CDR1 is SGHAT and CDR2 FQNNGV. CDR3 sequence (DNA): TGTGCCAGCAGCGGTCATAGCGGGAGGGCCGGTTTCGAGCAGTACTTC. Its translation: CASSGHSGRAGFEQYF. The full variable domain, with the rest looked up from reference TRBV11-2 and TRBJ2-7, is EAGVAQSPRYKIIEKRQSVAFWCNPISGHATLYWYQQILGQGPKLLIQFQNNGVVDDSQLPKDRFSAERLKGVDSTLKIQPAKLEDSAVYLCASSGHSGRAGFEQYFGPGTRLTVT.

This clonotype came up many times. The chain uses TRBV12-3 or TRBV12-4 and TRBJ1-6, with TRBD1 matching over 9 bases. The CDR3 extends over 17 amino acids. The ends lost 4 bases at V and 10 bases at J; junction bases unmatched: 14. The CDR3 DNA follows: TGTGCCAGCAGTTACAGGGGGCCGGGGGGATTGACCTCACCCCTCCACTTT. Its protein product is CASSYRGPGGLTSPLHF.

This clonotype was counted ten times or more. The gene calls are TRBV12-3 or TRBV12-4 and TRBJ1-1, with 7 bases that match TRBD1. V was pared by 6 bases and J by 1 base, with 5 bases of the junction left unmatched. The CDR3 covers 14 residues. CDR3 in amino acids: CASSKQGPNTEAFF. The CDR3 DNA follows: TGTGCCAGCAGCAAACAGGGGCCGAACACTGAAGCTTTCTTT.